This T cell receptor beta chain was identified in a study of T cell responses to AZD1222 COVID-19 vaccine (dated by TCRdb to 2020 to 2023). As for the study more broadly: AZD1222 recipients with second doses at about 4 weeks or about 12 weeks were pooled, because spike-specific TCR depth and breadth did not differ between schedules. A total of about 250 trial participants underwent TCR sequencing, of whom some 200 had received two doses of AZD1222 and 26 had received two doses of the MenACWY control vaccine. Trial participants were enrolled into age subgroups of 18-55, 56-69 and 70-plus years, which contained about 160, 30 and 59 TCR-sequenced participants, respectively.

Concerning this clone: Its antigen has not been determined. Base qualities were left out, and no much larger clone turns up one base away.

Overall study results and their limits: Reportedly, close to half of the unique spike-specific TCRs recognized epitopes lying outside the regions that are mutated in the B.1.351 and B.1.1.7 variants. After two AZD1222 doses, both the breadth and the depth of spike-specific TCRs were significantly higher than at day 0 and than in MenACWY recipients. Only a handful of AZD1222 recipients were SARS-CoV-2 seropositive at baseline, limiting conclusions about previously exposed vaccinees. Because no day 14 peak-response samples were available, the repertoires could be characterized only after the peak T cell response. The 56-69-year group was small, and its depth increase did not reach significance, likely because of low power. Most participants were white British and females outnumbered males, and the authors suggested that clonal diversity may have been underestimated. The vaccine-associated CD4 TCRs covered the entire spike protein, and the dominant responses fell in regions 160-218 and 743-854.

The CDR3 regions of human TCRbeta chains were subjected to immunosequencing. The paper's data handling went like this. TCRs in the repertoires were matched against a reference library of SARS-CoV-2-specific TCRs that had been generated with the MIRA antigen-specificity platform. Breadth was defined as the fraction of unique TCRs that were SARS-CoV-2-associated, and depth was defined as the fraction of total T cells that were SARS-CoV-2-associated. Using the MIRA data, each spike-specific TCR was mapped to the spike region that the TCR reacts to and placed in a CD4 or CD8 class. Log10-transformed breadth and depth values were compared by one-way ANOVA with Sidak's multiple comparisons tests. The table comes from immuneACCESS by way of TCRdb, which keeps in-frame sequences with V and J called. Part of the clones is missing from these tables; in studies checked, under half for an unresolved V gene and the rest for unknown reasons. V and J calls and clone size are as listed in that table; D and trimming were resolved from the DNA. Recorded for this sample are roughly 170,000 clones; 90% to 95% of them occurred a single time. Approximately 2% of the sample is held by the ten biggest clonotypes.

This specimen's time point label, per the study, means: baseline before first vaccination. Vaccinee samples came from UK trials COV001 and COV002, including a single-blind randomized controlled phase 2/3 trial of AZD1222 (ChAdOx1 nCoV-19) in healthy adults. For TCRbeta chain sequencing, PBMC samples from trial participants were taken at day 0 and at day 28 after the second dose. The junction shows trimming of 0 bases on V and 5 bases on J, plus 10 bases between the germline ends. CDR1 LGHNA and CDR2 YNFKEQ were looked up in the germline V gene. The CDR3 contains 14 residues, cysteine and phenylalanine counted. The sequence is cut down to CDR3 DNA, 42 bases in frame from base 1.

The chain couples TRBV4-2 to TRBJ1-1; too little of a D gene remains to name it. The TCR sequence derives from an adult in good health. Here the sequenced sample was peripheral blood, taken on day 0 of AZD1222 vaccination. The CDR3 sequence is CASSQEPVGTEAFF. The DNA is as follows: TGTGCCAGCAGCCAAGAACCGGTTGGGACTGAAGCTTTCTTT.